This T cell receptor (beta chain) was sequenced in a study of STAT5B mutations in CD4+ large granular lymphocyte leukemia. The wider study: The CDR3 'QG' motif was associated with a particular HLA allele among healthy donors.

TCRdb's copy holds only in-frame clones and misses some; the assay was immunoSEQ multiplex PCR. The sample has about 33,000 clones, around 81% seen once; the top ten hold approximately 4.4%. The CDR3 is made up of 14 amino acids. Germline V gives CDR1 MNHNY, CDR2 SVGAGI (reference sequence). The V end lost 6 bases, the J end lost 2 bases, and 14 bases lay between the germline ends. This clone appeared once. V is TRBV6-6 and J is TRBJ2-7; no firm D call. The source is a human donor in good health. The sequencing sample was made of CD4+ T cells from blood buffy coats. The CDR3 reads CASSRQESPYEQYF. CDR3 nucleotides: TGTGCCAGCAGCCGTCAGGAATCCCCCTACGAGCAGTACTTC.